These T cell receptor beta chains were read from a single sample in a study of OX40 agonist ivuxolimab in advanced cancers. The method was immunoSEQ multiplex PCR; TCRdb's version includes in-frame clones alone and lacks a portion of them. The sample yields 65,000 to 80,000 clones, around 90% seen once. Sample: CD4+ or CD8+ T cells sorted from blood, taken in a trial of the OX40 agonist ivuxolimab. These receptors were collected from an adult with an advanced solid tumor such as melanoma, head and neck, liver or kidney cancer. CDR3s include the opening cysteine and the closing phenylalanine or tryptophan. The order of the fields is J gene, clone size, V gene, D gene, CDR3 protein, CDR3 DNA. D genes are given only for firm matches. Clone size is not always given. Where it is, it says once, few, many or a class for expanded clones.

TRBJ1-1	few	TRBV2	-	CASSEMSNMNTEAFF	TGTGCCAGCTCGGAAATGAGCAATATGAACACTGAAGCTTTCTTT
TRBJ2-3	-	TRBV27	-	CASSLYPEGDTQYF	TGTGCCAGCAGTTTATACCCCGAGGGAGATACGCAGTATTTT
TRBJ1-5	-	TRBV5-6	-	CASSNNGSPQHF	TGTGCCAGCAGCAATAACGGCTCTCCCCAGCATTTT
TRBJ1-5	-	TRBV4-2	TRBD1	CASSRPRAGGQPQHF	TGTGCCAGCAGCCGACCGAGGGCAGGGGGTCAGCCCCAGCATTTT
TRBJ1-5	large	TRBV2	TRBD1	CASSEGQSNQPQHF	TGTGCCAGCAGCGAGGGACAGAGCAATCAGCCCCAGCATTTT
TRBJ2-1	-	TRBV28	-	CASVEWAEDYNEQFF	TGTGCCTCAGTGGAGTGGGCGGAGGACTACAATGAGCAGTTCTTC
TRBJ2-1	-	TRBV7-6	TRBD2	CASSSGLAGGEAYNEQFF	TGTGCCAGCAGCTCGGGACTAGCGGGAGGGGAGGCCTACAATGAGCAGTTCTTC
TRBJ2-7	-	TRBV12-1	-	CASSSRAESYEQYF	TGTGCCAGCAGCTCGCGGGCGGAATCCTACGAGCAGTACTTC
TRBJ2-5	-	TRBV10-3	-	CAIRTGTEQETQYF	TGTGCCATCAGGACCGGGACCGAACAAGAGACCCAGTACTTC
TRBJ1-3	-	TRBV4-3	-	CASSQDWGLDGNTIYF	TGCGCCAGCAGCCAAGATTGGGGGCTCGATGGAAACACCATATATTTT
TRBJ2-7	-	TRBV7-9	-	CASSLTGGPEQYF	TGTGCCAGCAGCTTAACCGGGGGGCCCGAGCAGTACTTC